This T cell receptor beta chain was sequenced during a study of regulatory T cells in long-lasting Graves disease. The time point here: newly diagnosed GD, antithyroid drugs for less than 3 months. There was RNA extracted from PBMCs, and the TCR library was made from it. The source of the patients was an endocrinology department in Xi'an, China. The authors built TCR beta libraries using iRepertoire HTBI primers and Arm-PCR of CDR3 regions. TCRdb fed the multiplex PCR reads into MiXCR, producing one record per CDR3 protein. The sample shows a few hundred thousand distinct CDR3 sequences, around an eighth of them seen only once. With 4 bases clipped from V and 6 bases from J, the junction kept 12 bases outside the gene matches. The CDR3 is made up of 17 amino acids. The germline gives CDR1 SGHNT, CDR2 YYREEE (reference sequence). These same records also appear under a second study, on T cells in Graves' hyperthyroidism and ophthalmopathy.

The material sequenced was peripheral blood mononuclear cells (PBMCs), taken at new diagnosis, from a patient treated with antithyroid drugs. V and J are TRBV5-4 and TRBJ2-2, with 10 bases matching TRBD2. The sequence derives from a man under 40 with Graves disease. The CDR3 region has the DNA TGTGCCAGCAGCCAAGATCACGAGACTAGCGGGTCCGGGGAGCTGTTTTTT. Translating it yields CASSQDHETSGSGELFF.